Listed here are 2 T cell receptor beta chains from one sample, sequenced in a study of blood T cell repertoires in COVID-19. Clones were read by immunoSEQ multiplex PCR, and TCRdb kept only the in-frame ones, dropping some. The sample has about 100,000 clones; 80% to 90% are singletons. Sequenced material: peripheral blood. The receptors come from a human donor in a cohort sampled during active COVID-19.

The V call is TRBV7-2, the J call TRBJ1-4; no definite D call. V gave up 6 bases and J gave up 8 bases, with 13 bases separating them. The CDR3 is 13 amino acids. Germline CDR1 SGHTA, CDR2 FQGNSA. Written as DNA, the CDR3 is TGTGCCAGCAGTACGGGGTTCAAGGAAAAACTGTTTTTT. Amino acids: CASSTGFKEKLFF. Full variable domain (remainder filled in from reference TRBV7-2 and TRBJ1-4): GAGVSQSPSNKVTEKGKDVELRCDPISGHTALYWYRQSLGQGLEFLIYFQGNSAPDKSGLPSDRFSAERTGGSVSTLTIQRTQQEDSAVYLCASSTGFKEKLFFGSGTQLSVL.

This chain connects TRBV28 to TRBJ1-2; D might be TRBD1 (6 bases). Per the germline V gene, CDR1 is MDHEN and CDR2 is SYDVKM. Trimming took off 10 bases at V and 5 bases at J, with 23 bases between the two ends. The CDR3 is 15 amino acids. Here the CDR3 DNA reads TGTGCCACCGGTCTTACAGGGAAAGCCCATTATGGCTACACCTTC. Its translation: CATGLTGKAHYGYTF.